This T cell receptor (beta chain) came from a study of preoperative IRX-2 immunotherapy in early breast cancer. The CDR3 consists of 16 residues. Germline V gene sequence: CDR1 MNHEY, CDR2 SMNVEV (reference sequence). V was clipped by 5 bases and J by 2 bases; unmatched bases: 10. The assay was immunoSEQ multiplex PCR, and TCRdb's table has in-frame clones only and misses some. The repertoire includes fewer than 70,000 clones, approximately 94% of them detected once, and approximately 1.8% sits in the top ten. The treatment here: preoperative locoregional IRX-2 cytokine immunotherapy. This phase Ib study tested locoregional IRX-2 cytokine immunotherapy given before surgery.

This rearrangement joins TRBV27 to TRBJ2-7; 9 bases are a match to TRBD2. This sample was gathered from a patient treated with IRX-2 immunotherapy. The sequence was collected from a human donor with breast cancer. In DNA, the CDR3 is TGTGCCAGCAGTCCTATCCCGACTAGCGGTCCCTACGAGCAGTACTTC. Translating gives CASSPIPTSGPYEQYF.